Presented here are 30 T cell receptor beta chains from one specimen sequenced in a study of molecular identifiers for immune sequencing clone quantification. TCRdb re-derived calls from the PCR reads in MiXCR, one entry per CDR3 protein. The data contain about 36,000 distinct CDR3 sequences, 18% of them singletons. The specimen sequenced was naive CD8+ T cells from blood, with Jurkat cell RNA spiked in. As to subset: FACS-sorted CD8+CD4-CCR7+CD45RA+ naive T cells. The receptors originated from a human donor in good health. Some libraries in this study had Jurkat cell RNA spiked in.

This clonotype came up many times. This chain connects TRBV5-1 to TRBJ2-5; 11 bases match TRBD1. With V trimmed by 4 bases and J by 2 bases, 4 bases remained unmatched. The CDR3 loop spans 15 amino acids. The germline gives CDR1 SGHRS, CDR2 YFSETQ. CDR3 DNA sequence: TGCGCCAGCAGCGAACGGGACAGGGGGCAAGAGACCCAGTACTTC. Translated, it gives CASSERDRGQETQYF.

Only a few counts were recorded for this clonotype. One junction end disagrees with the germline gene, perhaps due to a read error. This chain links TRBV28 with TRBJ2-3, with 10 bases lining up with TRBD1. CDR1 and CDR2 from the germline V gene are MDHEN and SYDVKM. The CDR3 runs to 16 residues. As DNA, the CDR3 is TGTGTCAGCAGTACCAGGGACAGGGGAAGCACAGATACGCAGTATTTT. Translation gives CVSSTRDRGSTDTQYF.

In its sample, this clonotype was seen many times. The genes are TRBV7-2 and TRBJ2-7; D unresolved. V was pared by 1 base and J by 1 base, with 5 bases between. The length of the CDR3 is 13 residues. CDR1 and CDR2 from the germline V gene are SGHTA and FQGNSA. CDR3 residues: CASSLGASYEQYF. CDR3 in DNA: TGTGCCAGCAGCTTAGGGGCTTCCTACGAGCAGTACTTC.

In the case of this clonotype: A much more abundant neighbour one base away suggests this may be a read error. V gene TRBV5-8 combines with J gene TRBJ2-1; no reliable D call. Germline V gene data show CDR1 as SGHTS and CDR2 as YDEGEE. The CDR3 is 14 amino acids. The CDR3 region is CANSYRAGRNEQFF. As DNA, the CDR3 is TGTGCCAACAGCTATCGTGCAGGCCGGAATGAGCAGTTCTTC.

This clonotype was counted many times. This rearrangement joins TRBV19 to TRBJ2-1; possible D gene TRBD2, 5 bases. This CDR3 has 15 residues. Germline-derived CDR1 and CDR2 are LNHDA and SQIVND (reference sequence). Trimming removed 4 bases from V and 6 bases from J, with 16 bases in between. Here the CDR3 reads CASSTSGKRLNEQFF. In DNA, the CDR3 is TGTGCCAGTAGTACGTCCGGGAAGCGTCTCAATGAGCAGTTCTTC. Complete variable domain (other parts from reference TRBV19 and TRBJ2-1): DGGITQSPKYLFRKEGQNVTLSCEQNLNHDAMYWYRQDPGQGLRLIYYSQIVNDFQKGDIAEGYSVSREKKESFPLTVTSAQKNPTAFYLCASSTSGKRLNEQFFGPGTRLTVL.

A word on this clonotype: The final CDR3 position lacks the conserved phenylalanine or tryptophan, pointing to a likely read error. This chain uses TRBV28 with TRBJ2-3, with D perhaps matching TRBD1 (6 bases). V lost 6 bases and J 1 base, leaving 17 bases between the germline ends. This CDR3 is 16 amino acids long. In germline, CDR1 is MDHEN, CDR2 SYDVKM. The CDR3 region is CASRPLSGTRTDTQYL. The CDR3 nucleotides read TGTGCCAGCAGGCCCCTCTCCGGGACACGCACAGATACGCAGTATTTG.

In this sample, this clonotype turned up many times. The CDR3 DNA sequence: TGTGCCAGCAGTCCAACAGGGGTTAGGTCCTACGAGCAGTACTTC. Translated, it gives CASSPTGVRSYEQYF. V and J are TRBV14 and TRBJ2-7; 7 nucleotides line up with TRBD1. The germline CDR1 and CDR2 sequences are SGHDN and FVKESK. CDR3 length: 15 residues. J was trimmed by 1 base and V by 6 bases; bases with no gene match: 9.

A remark on this clonotype: One end of the junction fails to match germline, which may point to a read error. The chain is built from TRBV12-3 or TRBV12-4 and TRBJ2-5, with D maybe TRBD2 (6 bases). CDR3 length: 14 residues. The CDR3 DNA sequence: TGTGCCAGCAGTCCCGGACTAAACCAAGAGACCCAGCACTTC. The encoded protein is CASSPGLNQETQHF.

This clonotype was seen ten or more times. V gene TRBV3-1 combines with J gene TRBJ2-7; 9 nucleotides match TRBD2. V shed 4 bases, J shed 0 bases, and the junction held 7 bases outside the gene matches. This CDR3 spans 16 amino acids. Germline V CDR1 and CDR2: LGHDT, YNNKEL (reference sequence). The CDR3 DNA reads as TGTGCCAGCAGCCCCCGATTTAGCGGGAGCTCCTACGAGCAGTACTTC. This gives the protein CASSPRFSGSSYEQYF.

This clonotype was seen ten or more times. The chain couples TRBV12-3 or TRBV12-4 to TRBJ2-2; maybe TRBD1 (6 bases). Between the trimmed V and J ends, which lost 6 bases and 2 bases, there was a span of 10 bases. CDR3 length equals 14 residues. CDR3 coding DNA: TGTGCCAGCAGACAGGGCTCTAACACCGGGGAGCTGTTTTTT. Protein sequence: CASRQGSNTGELFF.

This clonotype has a count of ten or more. The V and J genes are TRBV10-3 and TRBJ1-2; TRBD1 matches at 10 bases. The V and J ends lost 10 bases and 2 bases, in that order; junction bases with no gene match: 13. Germline loops: CDR1 ENHRY, CDR2 SYGVKD. The CDR3 loop spans 16 amino acids. Here the CDR3 reads CATRDRGREMNYGYTF. CDR3 DNA sequence: TGTGCCACCCGGGACAGGGGTCGGGAGATGAACTATGGCTACACCTTC.

This clonotype occurred many times. The genes are TRBV12-3 or TRBV12-4 and TRBJ2-5; TRBD2 matches at 7 bases. The CDR3 has 17 amino acids. Trimming took 0 bases from V and 0 from J; bases not matched to a gene: 7. In nucleotides, the CDR3 is TGTGCCAGCAGTTTAGCGGTGCTAGCGGAAAACCAAGAGACCCAGTACTTC. Translated: CASSLAVLAENQETQYF.

The V gene is TRBV5-6, the J gene TRBJ2-7, with D possibly being TRBD1 (6 bases). Trimming cost V 3 bases and J 6 bases, with 19 bases left between them. Germline-derived CDR1 and CDR2 are SGHDT and YYEEEE. CDR3 length: 15 residues. CDR3 coding DNA: TGTGCCAGCAGCTGGGGGTGGGGGCGCCTGACCGAGCAGTACTTC. It translates to CASSWGWGRLTEQYF.

This clonotype showed up many times. V gene TRBV7-2 combines with J gene TRBJ2-1; 8 bases are a match to TRBD2. The CDR3 runs to 15 residues. Germline CDR1 is SGHTA and CDR2 is FQGNSA. The trim removed 4 bases at V and 5 bases at J, leaving 7 bases unmatched. The DNA of the CDR3 is TGTGCCAGCAGCTCAACTAGCGGCCCACACAATGAGCAGTTCTTC. Translation: CASSSTSGPHNEQFF.

Comments on this clonotype: With a much larger clone just one base away, this may be a read error. The chain is built from TRBV3-1 and TRBJ2-3; TRBD2 aligns across 7 bases. Germline CDR1 LGHDT, CDR2 YNNKEL (reference sequence). Losses at the gene ends were 4 bases for V and 5 bases for J; bases not matched to a gene: 9. The CDR3 has 15 residues. The CDR3 loop reads CASSPFAGGGDTQYF. DNA for the CDR3: TGTGCCAGCAGCCCCTTCGCGGGCGGGGGAGATACGCAGTATTTT.

This clonotype was picked up a small number of times. The J gene is TRBJ2-7, the V gene TRBV7-9, with D unresolved. V was trimmed by 4 bases and J by 3 bases, leaving 13 bases between them. Germline V CDR1 and CDR2: SEHNR, FQNEAQ (reference sequence). The CDR3 runs 14 residues. The CDR3 coding sequence is TGTGCCAGCAGCTCTCCTGCGACGGGCTACGAGCAGTACTTC. Protein sequence: CASSSPATGYEQYF. Filled out from reference TRBV7-9 and TRBJ2-7, the complete variable domain reads DTGVSQNPRHKITKRGQNVTFRCDPISEHNRLYWYRQTLGQGPEFLTYFQNEAQLEKSRLLSDRFSAERPKGSFSTLEIQRTEQGDSAMYLCASSSPATGYEQYFGPGTRLTVT.

There are many counts of this clonotype. The chain joins TRBV7-8 to TRBJ2-7; D is unresolved. The CDR3 is 15 amino acids. V was pared by 4 bases and J by 2 bases, with 15 bases between. The V gene's germline CDR1 is SGHVS and CDR2 FQNEAQ. CDR3 sequence reads: CASSSPGDGTYEQYF. DNA of the CDR3: TGTGCCAGCAGCTCCCCCGGTGACGGTACCTACGAGCAGTACTTC.

This clonotype was seen at least ten times. The chain recombines TRBV19 with TRBJ2-3; weak D call: TRBD2 (6 bases). Germline V gives CDR1 LNHDA, CDR2 SQIVND (reference sequence). The CDR3 has 17 amino acids. Trimming cost V 5 bases and J 1 base, with 19 bases left between them. Here the CDR3 DNA reads TGTGCCAGTAGTCCCGGACCCTGGGACTCGGGCACAGATACGCAGTATTTT. Protein product: CASSPGPWDSGTDTQYF. Full variable domain (remainder filled in from reference TRBV19 and TRBJ2-3): DGGITQSPKYLFRKEGQNVTLSCEQNLNHDAMYWYRQDPGQGLRLIYYSQIVNDFQKGDIAEGYSVSREKKESFPLTVTSAQKNPTAFYLCASSPGPWDSGTDTQYFGPGTRLTVL.

In its sample, this clonotype was seen many times. The J gene is TRBJ2-7, the V gene TRBV12-3 or TRBV12-4; weak D call: TRBD2 (5 bases). V gave up 3 bases and J gave up 3 bases, with 9 bases separating them. The CDR3 sequence is 13 residues long. The DNA for the CDR3 is TGTGCCAGCAGTTTGTTTGCGGGCTACGAGCAGTACTTC. As protein: CASSLFAGYEQYF.

The V and J genes are TRBV6-2 or TRBV6-3 and TRBJ2-7; the match to TRBD2 covers 13 bases. Per germline, CDR1 MNHEY and CDR2 SVGEGT. The junction had 2 bases not matched to a gene; V was cut back by 2 bases and J by 4 bases. The CDR3 is 15 amino acids. The CDR3 nucleotides read TGTGCCAGCAGTTACACGGGACTAGCGGGGTACGAGCAGTACTTC. Translated, it gives CASSYTGLAGYEQYF.

The sample holds many counts of this clonotype. The rearrangement uses TRBV6-2 or TRBV6-3 and TRBJ2-7; D is ambiguous. This CDR3 comprises 12 residues. V lost 8 bases to trimming and J lost 0 bases, with 8 bases between them. Germline values: CDR1 MNHEY, CDR2 SVGEGT. The CDR3 nucleotides are TGTGCCAGCCTGACCGACTCCTACGAGCAGTACTTC. This sequence encodes CASLTDSYEQYF.

This clonotype has ten or more counts. Germline is not matched at one junction end, which may reflect a read error. The chain recombines TRBV11-2 with TRBJ1-1; D ambiguous. This CDR3 is built from 12 residues. In germline, CDR1 is SGHAT, CDR2 FQNNGV. The CDR3 is CASSLGFRKLEF. In nucleotides, the CDR3 is TGTGCCAGCAGCTTAGGGTTCCGGAAGCTCGAGTTT.

In this sample, this clonotype turned up many times. The chain's CDR3 is CASSAPGRTDTQYF. CDR3 coding DNA: TGTGCCAGCAGCGCCCCGGGGCGCACAGATACGCAGTATTTT. This chain joins TRBV9 and TRBJ2-3, with D perhaps being TRBD1 or TRBD2 (5 bases each). The CDR3 has 14 residues. Between the trimmed V and J ends, which lost 3 bases and 1 base, there was a span of 9 bases. Germline assignment: CDR1 SGDLS and CDR2 YYNGEE.

This clonotype has a handful of counts. This chain joins TRBV9 and TRBJ2-3, with 8 bases matching TRBD2. V gave up 1 base and J gave up 6 bases; unmatched junction bases: 4. The germline gives CDR1 SGDLS, CDR2 YYNGEE. The CDR3 contains 14 residues. CDR3 sequence: CASSVKAGVDTQYF. Written as DNA, the CDR3 is TGTGCCAGCAGCGTAAAAGCGGGAGTGGATACGCAGTATTTT.

This clonotype has ten or more counts. This chain joins TRBV11-2 and TRBJ2-1; D unresolved. The germline V gene has CDR1 SGHAT and CDR2 FQNNGV. The V and J ends lost 5 bases and 5 bases respectively, with 13 bases between them. The length of the CDR3 is 14 residues. CDR3 sequence (DNA): TGTGCCAGCAGCCATGGTTTGGGGAACAATGAGCAGTTCTTC. As protein: CASSHGLGNNEQFF.

This clonotype was found many times. J is TRBJ2-1 and V is TRBV28, with D unclear. Deletions cut 5 bases from V and 8 bases from J, with 16 bases between. The germline V gene encodes CDR1 MDHEN and CDR2 SYDVKM. There are 14 residues in the CDR3. The CDR3 region is CASSPVRLSDEQFF. CDR3 nucleotide sequence: TGTGCCAGCAGTCCGGTTCGGCTCTCGGATGAGCAGTTCTTC.

As for this clonotype: This sequence may be a read error, since a much larger clone differs from it by one base. The V gene is TRBV5-1, the J gene TRBJ2-7; 7 bases align to TRBD2. V lost 0 bases and J lost 6; bases outside the gene matches: 3. This CDR3 has 13 amino acids. Per the germline V gene, CDR1 is SGHRS and CDR2 is YFSETQ. This CDR3 reads CASSLGGGREQYF. CDR3 coding DNA: TGCGCCAGCAGCTTGGGGGGGGGACGCGAGCAGTACTTC.

This clonotype was observed many times. The rearrangement joins TRBV5-5 to TRBJ2-7, with no clear D. Per the germline V gene, CDR1 is SGHKS and CDR2 is YYEKEE (reference sequence). With 3 bases removed from V and 6 bases from J, the gap between germline ends came to 7 bases. The CDR3 totals 11 residues. CDR3 loop: CASSSGFEQYF. For the CDR3, the DNA is TGTGCCAGCAGCTCTGGGTTCGAGCAGTACTTC.

This clonotype occurred many times. The rearrangement links TRBV5-6 to TRBJ2-7, with 9 positions matching TRBD2. V gave up 7 bases and J gave up 9 bases; unmatched junction bases: 8. The CDR3 extends over 12 amino acids. Germline lookup yields CDR1 SGHDT and CDR2 YYEEEE. This chain's CDR3 is CASQISGSGQYF. In DNA, the CDR3 is TGTGCCAGCCAAATTAGCGGGAGTGGGCAGTACTTC.

This clonotype was counted many times. In DNA form, the CDR3 reads TGTGCCAGCAGCTTAGGGGGTGAGCAGTTCTTC. Protein product: CASSLGGEQFF. The rearrangement links TRBV5-5 to TRBJ2-1; a weak D match, TRBD1 (6 bases). The germline V gene has CDR1 SGHKS and CDR2 YYEKEE (reference sequence). The CDR3 loop spans 11 amino acids. V was clipped by 2 bases and J by 9 bases, with 6 bases between them.